This is a list of T cell receptor beta chains from one sample in a study of shared clonotypes between healthy human individuals. The data were produced by immunoSEQ multiplex PCR, yet TCRdb's version contains in-frame clones alone and is incomplete. This sample has over a million clones, with around three quarters found just once. Sequenced input: memory CD4+ T cells from PBMCs. Receptors originate from a man younger than 35 in good health. Some clones in this sample may be carry-over from other donors' samples. CDR3s include the opening cysteine and the closing phenylalanine or tryptophan. D genes are given only for firm matches. Size is stated for part of the rows, as once, few or many counts, or as a class when the clone is expanded.

-	TRBV10-3	TRBD2	13	TRBJ2-3	CVISGSSTDTQYF	TGTGTCATTAGCGGGTCTAGCACAGATACGCAGTATTTT
-	TRBV28	-	11	TRBJ2-7	CASSPNYEQYF	TGTGCCAGCAGCCCAAACTACGAGCAGTACTTC
-	TRBV7-2	-	13	TRBJ2-3	CASSLEGPDTQYF	TGTGCCAGCAGCTTAGAAGGACCAGATACGCAGTATTTT
-	TRBV7-2	-	14	TRBJ2-7	CASSLDDGPYEQYF	TGTGCCAGCAGCTTAGACGACGGGCCCTACGAGCAGTACTTC
-	TRBV4-2	-	16	TRBJ2-7	CASSQDMTSRFYEQYF	TGTGCCAGCAGCCAAGACATGACTAGTAGATTCTACGAGCAGTACTTC
-	TRBV28	-	14	TRBJ1-4	CASSDLLRLEKLFF	TGTGCCAGCAGTGATCTTCTTAGGCTAGAAAAACTGTTTTTT
-	TRBV30	TRBD1	16	TRBJ1-4	CAYRIIRDRGVEKLFF	TGTGCCTACCGAATCATCCGGGACAGGGGTGTGGAAAAACTGTTTTTT
-	TRBV28	-	15	TRBJ1-2	CASSLPGRQDYGYTF	TGTGCCAGCAGTTTACCGGGCCGCCAGGACTATGGCTACACCTTC
-	TRBV30	-	14	TRBJ1-3	CAWRTQGTGNTIYF	TGTGCCTGGAGAACACAGGGTACTGGAAACACCATATATTTT
-	TRBV6-5	-	13	TRBJ2-1	CASSTALANEQFF	TGTGCCAGCAGTACGGCACTAGCCAATGAGCAGTTCTTC
-	TRBV7-2	-	14	TRBJ1-1	CASSLNAVNTEAFF	TGTGCCAGCAGCTTAAATGCGGTGAACACTGAAGCTTTCTTT
-	TRBV5-6	-	16	TRBJ1-2	CASSPPMKKGWDGYTF	TGTGCCAGCAGCCCACCCATGAAAAAGGGGTGGGATGGCTACACCTTC
many	TRBV7-8	-	13	TRBJ2-2	CASSLAGRVGLFF	TGTGCCAGCAGCTTAGCGGGCAGGGTTGGGCTGTTTTTT
-	TRBV19	-	12	TRBJ2-7	CASEGDSYEQYF	TGTGCCAGTGAGGGGGACTCCTACGAGCAGTACTTC
-	TRBV18	-	15	TRBJ1-1	CASSPPGGAVSEAFF	TGTGCCAGCTCACCACCTGGCGGGGCGGTATCTGAAGCTTTCTTT
-	TRBV7-8	-	14	TRBJ2-1	CASRLQITGSGQFF	TGTGCCAGCCGACTACAAATAACAGGGTCGGGGCAGTTCTTC
many	TRBV11-3	-	15	TRBJ2-7	CASSTGRGTSYEQYF	TGTGCCAGCAGCACAGGACGGGGAACCTCCTACGAGCAGTACTTC
-	TRBV11-2	-	14	TRBJ2-5	CASSLQGFLETQYF	TGTGCCAGCAGCTTGCAGGGGTTTCTAGAGACCCAGTACTTC
-	TRBV4-3	TRBD1	18	TRBJ1-2	CASSPRRDRTYSNYGYTF	TGCGCCAGCAGCCCGAGAAGGGACAGAACTTACAGTAACTATGGCTACACCTTC
-	TRBV7-9	-	10	TRBJ2-1	CASSHNEQFF	TGTGCCAGCAGCCACAATGAGCAGTTCTTC
-	TRBV12-5	-	18	TRBJ2-2	CASGLVLGGGANTGELFF	TGTGCTAGTGGTTTGGTCCTAGGAGGGGGCGCGAACACCGGGGAGCTGTTTTTT
-	TRBV27	TRBD2	18	TRBJ2-2	CASSKFPSAGGRVEELFF	TGTGCCAGCAGTAAATTCCCCTCGGCGGGAGGAAGGGTTGAGGAGCTGTTTTTT
-	TRBV11-1	TRBD1	13	TRBJ2-1	CASSRTGDNEQFF	TGTGCCAGCAGCCGGACAGGGGACAATGAGCAGTTCTTC
-	TRBV11-3	-	12	TRBJ2-2	CASSGKIGELFF	TGTGCCAGCAGTGGGAAGATCGGGGAGCTGTTTTTT
-	TRBV6-4	-	13	TRBJ2-7	CASPFNAFYEQYF	TGTGCCAGCCCTTTTAATGCCTTCTACGAGCAGTACTTC
-	TRBV28	-	13	TRBJ2-5	CASSLGGGETQYF	TGTGCCAGCAGTTTGGGGGGTGGGGAGACCCAGTACTTC
-	TRBV4-3	-	14	TRBJ1-1	CASSLTREYTEAFF	TGCGCCAGCAGCCTGACACGAGAATACACTGAAGCTTTCTTT
-	TRBV6-1	-	13	TRBJ1-1	CASSEAYPTEAFF	TGTGCCAGCAGTGAAGCGTATCCTACTGAAGCTTTCTTT
-	TRBV19	TRBD2	16	TRBJ2-3	CASSSRTSGRTDTQYF	TGTGCCAGTAGTTCACGGACTAGCGGGAGAACAGATACGCAGTATTTT
-	TRBV6-1	-	11	TRBJ2-7	CASRTPYEQYF	TGTGCCAGCAGGACCCCCTACGAGCAGTACTTC
-	TRBV11-3	TRBD1	15	TRBJ2-1	CASSHRDRGGNEQFF	TGTGCCAGCAGCCACCGGGACAGGGGGGGGAATGAGCAGTTCTTC
-	TRBV7-9	-	17	TRBJ1-3	CASNPFAASSSGNTIYF	TGTGCCAGCAACCCCTTCGCGGCCTCGAGCTCTGGAAACACCATATATTTT
-	TRBV7-2	-	15	TRBJ1-1	CASRSVYWATEGAFF	TGTGCCAGCAGATCCGTTTATTGGGCCACCGAGGGAGCTTTCTTT
few	TRBV30	-	15	TRBJ1-1	CAWSRAGIMNTEAFF	TGTGCCTGGAGTCGTGCAGGGATAATGAACACTGAAGCTTTCTTT
-	TRBV15	-	15	TRBJ1-5	CATSTGRRINQPQHF	TGTGCCACCAGCACAGGAAGACGGATCAATCAGCCCCAGCATTTT
-	TRBV28	TRBD2	14	TRBJ2-1	CASTGLAGGNEQFF	TGTGCCAGCACGGGACTAGCGGGAGGCAATGAGCAGTTCTTC
-	TRBV28	-	16	TRBJ2-1	CASTYTGTPVYNEQFF	TGTGCCAGCACCTATACCGGGACCCCCGTGTACAATGAGCAGTTCTTC
-	TRBV28	-	15	TRBJ1-4	CASSSGRGRREKLFF	TGTGCCAGCAGTTCGGGCCGTGGCAGGAGAGAAAAACTGTTTTTT
-	TRBV11-2	TRBD2	15	TRBJ2-1	CASRDSGPKNNEQFF	TGTGCCAGCAGGGATAGCGGGCCCAAGAACAATGAGCAGTTCTTC
-	TRBV28	-	15	TRBJ1-5	CASSIPTPDNQPQHF	TGTGCCAGCAGTATTCCTACCCCGGACAATCAGCCCCAGCATTTT
-	TRBV21-1	-	16	TRBJ2-7	CASINYKDRGPYEQYF	TGTGCCAGCATCAACTATAAGGACAGGGGGCCCTACGAGCAGTACTTC
-	TRBV15	TRBD2	13	TRBJ2-1	CATSRTDGTSQFF	TGTGCCACCAGCAGAACAGACGGGACTAGCCAGTTCTTC
many	TRBV5-8	-	13	TRBJ2-7	CASTYDRTAGQYF	TGTGCCAGCACCTACGACCGGACCGCGGGGCAGTACTTC
-	TRBV6-5	TRBD1	14	TRBJ1-2	CASSSGQTNYGYTF	TGTGCCAGCAGTTCGGGACAGACTAACTATGGCTACACCTTC
-	TRBV2	TRBD1	13	TRBJ1-5	CASSDQGDQPQHF	TGTGCCAGCAGTGACCAGGGGGATCAGCCCCAGCATTTT
-	TRBV9	-	15	TRBJ2-2	CASSVAPSVTGELFF	TGTGCCAGCAGCGTAGCCCCTTCGGTCACCGGGGAGCTGTTTTTT
many	TRBV5-8	TRBD1	12	TRBJ2-2	CASSPGGRELFF	TGTGCCAGCAGTCCAGGGGGTCGGGAGCTGTTTTTT
-	TRBV5-6	TRBD2	13	TRBJ2-5	CASSSGLAETQYF	TGTGCCAGCAGCTCGGGACTAGCGGAGACCCAGTACTTC
-	TRBV4-1	-	17	TRBJ1-1	CASKPSILGPGVTEAFF	TGCGCCAGCAAACCCTCAATTTTAGGACCAGGGGTCACTGAAGCTTTCTTT
few	TRBV11-2	-	12	TRBJ2-7	CASSQRAREQYF	TGTGCCAGCAGCCAGAGGGCGCGGGAGCAGTACTTC
-	TRBV6-1	TRBD1	13	TRBJ1-5	CASSEDRVQPQHF	TGTGCCAGCAGTGAGGACAGGGTTCAGCCCCAGCATTTT
-	TRBV5-1	-	14	TRBJ1-4	CASNDGGANEKLFF	TGCGCCAGCAATGACGGAGGTGCTAATGAAAAACTGTTTTTT
-	TRBV7-2	-	15	TRBJ2-7	CASSTGPGAYYEQYF	TGTGCCAGCAGTACAGGACCAGGTGCTTACTACGAGCAGTACTTC
-	TRBV7-2	-	15	TRBJ1-2	CASSLIDLGGKGYTF	TGTGCCAGCAGCTTAATCGACCTGGGGGGGAAGGGCTACACCTTC
-	TRBV23-1	-	17	TRBJ2-7	CASSQSRTGLVYSEQYF	TGCGCCAGCAGTCAATCGAGGACCGGGCTAGTATACAGCGAGCAGTACTTC
-	TRBV4-3	TRBD2	16	TRBJ2-7	CASSQDGSGGTDEQYF	TGCGCCAGCAGCCAAGATGGGTCGGGAGGCACGGACGAGCAGTACTTC
-	TRBV23-1	-	16	TRBJ1-5	CASSTQQGSDNQPQHF	TGCGCCAGCAGTACCCAACAGGGAAGCGACAATCAGCCCCAGCATTTT